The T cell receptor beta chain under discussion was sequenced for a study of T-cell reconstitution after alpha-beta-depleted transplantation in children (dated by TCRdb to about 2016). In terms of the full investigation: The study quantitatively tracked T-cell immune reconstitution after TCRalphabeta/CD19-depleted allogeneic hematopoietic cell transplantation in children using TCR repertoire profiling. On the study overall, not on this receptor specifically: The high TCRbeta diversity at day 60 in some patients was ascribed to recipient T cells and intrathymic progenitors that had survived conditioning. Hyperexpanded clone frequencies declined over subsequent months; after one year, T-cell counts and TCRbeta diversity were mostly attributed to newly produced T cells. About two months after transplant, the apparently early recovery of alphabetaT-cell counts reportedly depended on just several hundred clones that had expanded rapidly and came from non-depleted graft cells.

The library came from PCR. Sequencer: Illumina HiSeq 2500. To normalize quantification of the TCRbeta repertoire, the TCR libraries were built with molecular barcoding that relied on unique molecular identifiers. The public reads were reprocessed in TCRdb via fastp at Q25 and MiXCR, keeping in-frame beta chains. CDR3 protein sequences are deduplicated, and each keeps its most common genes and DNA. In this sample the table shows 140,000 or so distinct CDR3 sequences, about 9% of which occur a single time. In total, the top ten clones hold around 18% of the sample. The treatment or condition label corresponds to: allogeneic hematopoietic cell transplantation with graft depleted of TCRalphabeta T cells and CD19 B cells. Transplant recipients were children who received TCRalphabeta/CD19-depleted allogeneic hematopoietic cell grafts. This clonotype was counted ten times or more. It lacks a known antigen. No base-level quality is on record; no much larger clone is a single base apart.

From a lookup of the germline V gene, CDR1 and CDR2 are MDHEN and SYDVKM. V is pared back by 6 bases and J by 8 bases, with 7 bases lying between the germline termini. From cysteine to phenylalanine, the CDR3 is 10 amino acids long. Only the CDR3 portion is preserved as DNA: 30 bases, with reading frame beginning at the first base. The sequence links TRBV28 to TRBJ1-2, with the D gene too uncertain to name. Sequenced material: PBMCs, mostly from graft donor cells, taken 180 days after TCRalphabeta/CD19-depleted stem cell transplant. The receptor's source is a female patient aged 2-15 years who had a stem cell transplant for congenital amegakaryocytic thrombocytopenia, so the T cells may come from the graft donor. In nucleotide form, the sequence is TGTGCCAGCAGACAAAAGGGCTACACCTTC. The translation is CASRQKGYTF.